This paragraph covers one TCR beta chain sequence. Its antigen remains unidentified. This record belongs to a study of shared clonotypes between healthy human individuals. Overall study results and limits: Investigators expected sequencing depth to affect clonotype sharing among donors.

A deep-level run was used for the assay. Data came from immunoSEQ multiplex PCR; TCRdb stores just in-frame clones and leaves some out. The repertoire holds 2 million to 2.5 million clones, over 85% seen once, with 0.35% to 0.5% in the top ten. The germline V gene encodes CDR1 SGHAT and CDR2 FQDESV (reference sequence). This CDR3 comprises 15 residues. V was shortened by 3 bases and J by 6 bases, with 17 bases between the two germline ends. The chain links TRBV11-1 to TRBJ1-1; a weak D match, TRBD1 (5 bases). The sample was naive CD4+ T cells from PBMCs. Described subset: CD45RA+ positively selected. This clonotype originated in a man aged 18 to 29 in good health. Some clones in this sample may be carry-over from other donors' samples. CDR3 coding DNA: TGTGCCAGCAGCTTCTGGGGGGGGTCAACGGCTGAAGCTTTCTTT. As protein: CASSFWGGSTAEAFF.